These T cell receptor beta chains were read from a single sample in a study of blood T cell repertoires in COVID-19. Assay: immunoSEQ multiplex PCR; the TCRdb copy retains only in-frame clones and omits some. The table records some 83,000 clones, about 88% of them present only once. The sample consisted of peripheral blood. These receptors were obtained from an older man with active or convalescent COVID-19. CDR3s include the opening cysteine and the closing phenylalanine or tryptophan. A D gene is named only where the DNA matches it firmly. Size is stated for part of the rows, as once, few or many counts, or as a class when the clone is expanded.

CDR3 protein | CDR3 DNA | J gene | V gene | D gene | clone size | CDR3 length
CASRGTGLNEKLFF | TGTGCCAGCAGAGGGACAGGGTTGAATGAAAAACTGTTTTTT | TRBJ1-4 | TRBV7-2 | TRBD1 | - | 14
CASSSGQGVQTQYF | TGTGCCAGCAGTTCGGGACAGGGGGTACAGACCCAGTACTTC | TRBJ2-5 | TRBV6-5 | TRBD1 | - | 14
CASSFPGTNYGYTF | TGTGCCAGCAGCTTCCCAGGGACTAACTATGGCTACACCTTC | TRBJ1-2 | TRBV7-2 | - | once | 14
CASSANSGQNGELFF | TGTGCCAGCAGCGCCAACAGTGGACAAAACGGGGAGCTGTTTTTT | TRBJ2-2 | TRBV5-6 | - | - | 15
CASSRGQGPTNEKLFF | TGCGCCAGCAGCCGGGGACAGGGCCCCACTAATGAAAAACTGTTTTTT | TRBJ1-4 | TRBV4-1 | TRBD1 | - | 16
CASSQGQRNSPLHF | TGCGCCAGCAGCCAGGGACAGAGGAATTCACCCCTCCACTTT | TRBJ1-6 | TRBV5-1 | TRBD1 | - | 14
CAWNGLRFNGELFF | TGTGCCTGGAATGGACTAAGATTTAACGGGGAGCTGTTTTTT | TRBJ2-2 | TRBV30 | - | - | 14
CASSGTTNTGELFF | TGTGCCAGTTCCGGGACAACGAACACCGGGGAGCTGTTTTTT | TRBJ2-2 | TRBV11-3 | - | - | 14
CSVGSQGWAFF | TGCAGCGTAGGCTCACAGGGCTGGGCTTTCTTT | TRBJ1-1 | TRBV29-1 | - | - | 11
CASREEGQHNQPQHF | TGTGCCAGCAGGGAGGAAGGACAGCACAATCAGCCCCAGCATTTT | TRBJ1-5 | TRBV6-5 | - | - | 15
CASTLSGGENQPQHF | TGTGCCAGCACCTTATCAGGGGGCGAGAATCAGCCCCAGCATTTT | TRBJ1-5 | TRBV28 | TRBD1 | - | 15
CASSLAAASGETQYF | TGTGCCAGCAGCTTGGCGGCGGCTAGCGGAGAGACCCAGTACTTC | TRBJ2-5 | TRBV5-4 | TRBD2 | - | 15
CASSQGQINEKLFF | TGTGCCAGCAGCCAGGGACAGATTAATGAAAAACTGTTTTTT | TRBJ1-4 | TRBV3-1/TRBV3-2 | TRBD1 | - | 14
CASSYSRTGGTQYF | TGTGCCAGCAGTTACTCGAGGACGGGGGGGACCCAGTACTTC | TRBJ2-5 | TRBV6-5 | TRBD2 | - | 14
CASSLGQTATNEKLFF | TGTGCCAGCAGCTTGGGACAGACCGCAACTAATGAAAAACTGTTTTTT | TRBJ1-4 | TRBV5-5 | - | - | 16
CASRARGVSPGLQQFF | TGTGCCAGCAGGGCCAGGGGGGTCTCTCCGGGTTTGCAGCAGTTCTTC | TRBJ2-1 | TRBV28 | - | once | 16
CASSQARTSEQETQYF | TGCGCCAGCAGCCAGGCAAGGACTAGCGAGCAAGAGACCCAGTACTTC | TRBJ2-5 | TRBV4-1 | TRBD2 | - | 16
CASNRGQETQYF | TGTGCCAGCAACAGGGGGCAAGAGACCCAGTACTTC | TRBJ2-5 | TRBV2 | TRBD1 | - | 12
CASRGTAQGNYGYTF | TGTGCCAGTAGGGGGACAGCACAGGGTAACTATGGCTACACCTTC | TRBJ1-2 | TRBV19 | TRBD1 | - | 15
CASSWIIAGTVNEQFF | TGCGCCAGCAGCTGGATAATAGCGGGTACCGTCAATGAGCAGTTCTTC | TRBJ2-1 | TRBV5-1 | TRBD2 | - | 16
CSVWFASHATDTQYF | TGCAGCGTTTGGTTTGCGTCCCATGCCACAGATACGCAGTATTTT | TRBJ2-3 | TRBV29-1 | - | once | 15
CASSPESNYGYTF | TGCGCCAGCAGCCCCGAGAGTAACTATGGCTACACCTTC | TRBJ1-2 | TRBV5-1 | - | - | 13
CASTQIVTGSTEAFF | TGTGCCAGCACCCAAATTGTGACAGGGAGCACTGAAGCTTTCTTT | TRBJ1-1 | TRBV9 | TRBD1 | - | 15
CASSSPTSGRPSGANVLTF | TGCGCCAGCAGCTCCCCGACTAGCGGGAGGCCCTCTGGGGCCAACGTCCTGACTTTC | TRBJ2-6 | TRBV5-1 | TRBD2 | - | 19
CASSLDGGVRGYTF | TGCGCCAGCAGCTTGGATGGAGGGGTCCGAGGCTACACCTTC | TRBJ1-2 | TRBV5-1 | - | - | 14
CASSSPQNIQYF | TGTGCCAGCAGCAGCCCCCAAAACATTCAGTACTTC | TRBJ2-4 | TRBV3-1/TRBV3-2 | - | - | 12
CASSGRTVMERKPQHF | TGTGCCAGTAGTGGACGGACAGTCATGGAGCGTAAGCCCCAGCATTTT | TRBJ1-5 | TRBV19 | - | - | 16
CASSIRPSGRTRSSYNEQFF | TGTGCCAGCAGTATCCGGCCTAGCGGGAGGACTAGGAGTTCCTACAATGAGCAGTTCTTC | TRBJ2-1 | TRBV28 | TRBD2 | - | 20
CASSPDGGPFGANVLTF | TGTGCCAGTAGTCCCGACGGGGGGCCCTTCGGGGCCAACGTCCTGACTTTC | TRBJ2-6 | TRBV19 | - | - | 17
CASSSTPGNTGELFF | TGTGCTAGCAGCTCGACCCCGGGGAACACCGGGGAGCTGTTTTTT | TRBJ2-2 | TRBV7-7 | - | - | 15
CAWSVTRTSGIYNEQFF | TGTGCCTGGAGTGTAACCCGGACTAGCGGGATCTACAATGAGCAGTTCTTC | TRBJ2-1 | TRBV30 | TRBD2 | once | 17
CASSPLARTGHGYTF | TGTGCCAGCAGCCCACTCGCTCGGACAGGGCATGGCTACACCTTC | TRBJ1-2 | TRBV3-1/TRBV3-2 | TRBD1 | - | 15
CASSFFDEQFF | TGTGCCAGCAGTTTCTTCGATGAGCAGTTCTTC | TRBJ2-1 | TRBV12-3/TRBV12-4 | - | - | 11
CASSLAPNTGELFF | TGCGCCAGCAGCTTGGCTCCGAACACCGGGGAGCTGTTTTTT | TRBJ2-2 | TRBV5-1 | - | - | 14
CASSPPGLAGVDTQYF | TGTGCCAGCAGCCCTCCGGGACTAGCGGGGGTAGATACGCAGTATTTT | TRBJ2-3 | TRBV14 | TRBD2 | few | 16
CATSDQYREEAFF | TGTGCCACCAGTGACCAATACAGGGAAGAAGCTTTCTTT | TRBJ1-1 | TRBV24-1 | - | - | 13
CASSVLGEGATEAFF | TGTGCCAGCAGTGTATTGGGAGAGGGGGCGACTGAAGCTTTCTTT | TRBJ1-1 | TRBV2 | TRBD1 | - | 15
CASNPRGIRDTQYF | TGTGCCAGCAACCCAAGGGGAATTAGGGATACGCAGTATTTT | TRBJ2-3 | TRBV11-2 | - | - | 14
CASSTDGSRNQPQHF | TGCGCCAGCAGCACAGACGGAAGCCGCAATCAGCCCCAGCATTTT | TRBJ1-5 | TRBV5-1 | - | few | 15